Listed below are T cell receptor beta chains from one sample, sequenced in a study of T cell responses to AZD1222 COVID-19 vaccine. This table comes from immunoSEQ multiplex PCR, and its TCRdb copy is limited to in-frame clones, with some not included. The data show roughly 99,000 clones, with around nine tenths seen just once and roughly 5% held by the top ten. Sequenced material: peripheral blood, taken 28 days after the second AZD1222 dose. These receptors all stem from an adult who received the AZD1222 COVID-19 vaccine. Each CDR3 is given with its conserved first and last residue. Fields, in order: clone size, J gene, V gene, CDR3 protein. Size is stated for part of the rows, as once, few or many counts, or as a class when the clone is expanded.

>.|TRBJ1-1|TRBV5-1
CASSGGQENTEAFF
>.|TRBJ2-3|TRBV5-4
CATTGSTDTQYF
>.|TRBJ1-6|TRBV3-1/TRBV3-2
CASSQGPGQGTSPLHF
>.|TRBJ1-4|TRBV19
CASRAGVATNEKLFF
>.|TRBJ1-1|TRBV3-1/TRBV3-2
CASSHRQGRTEAFF
>.|TRBJ2-7|TRBV23-1
CASNPPFPAYEQYF
>few|TRBJ1-1|TRBV6-5
CASNPRGHEAFF
>.|TRBJ2-3|TRBV7-2
CASSLQGADTQYF
>once|TRBJ1-1|TRBV27
CASSSLGNTEAFF
>few|TRBJ1-5|TRBV6-5
CASSYSQGAGQPQHF
>.|TRBJ2-5|TRBV7-3
CASSPGTGGETQYF
>.|TRBJ2-3|TRBV27
CASRFQGVRADTQYF
>.|TRBJ2-7|TRBV15
CATSRGTGDFYEQYF
>.|TRBJ1-1|TRBV25-1
CASSGGGKEAFF
>.|TRBJ2-5|TRBV6-2/TRBV6-3
CASSPPWVETQYF